Listed below are T cell receptor beta chains from one sample, sequenced in a study of graft-versus-host responses after intestinal transplantation. No antigen has been identified for these receptors. The table came from immunoSEQ multiplex PCR; TCRdb's copy has only in-frame clones and leaves some out. The table lists about 110,000 clones, around 90% of them singletons, with approximately 0.25% in the top ten. The sample in question was unstimulated CD4+ T cells sorted from spleen or lymph node cells, obtained before transplant. Receptors were obtained from a human donor who was the organ donor for an intestinal transplant. CDR3s include the opening cysteine and the closing phenylalanine or tryptophan. The D gene is left open where the match is weak. Expanded clones get a size class; other rows say once, few or many, or leave the size out.

D	V	J	size	DNA	CDR3
NA	TRBV28	TRBJ2-7	NA	TGTGCCAGCAGTGGGAACAGGGAGCCCTACGAGCAGTACTTC	CASSGNREPYEQYF
NA	TRBV19	TRBJ2-7	NA	TGTGCCAGTAGTGGGGGAGAGGGCACCCCTCAAGAGCAGTACTTC	CASSGGEGTPQEQYF
NA	TRBV29-1	TRBJ2-2	NA	TGCAGCGTCGCCCGGACACTCGACACCGGGGAGCTGTTTTTT	CSVARTLDTGELFF
TRBD1	TRBV7-2	TRBJ2-5	NA	TGTGCCAGCAGCTTGGACAGGGCAGAGACCCAGTACTTC	CASSLDRAETQYF
NA	TRBV10-1	TRBJ1-2	NA	TGCGCCAGCAGTTCTTGTAAAGGATCGCGAAAGACCTATGGCTACACCTTC	CASSSCKGSRKTYGYTF
TRBD2	TRBV6-5	TRBJ2-5	NA	TGTGCCAGCAGCACGGGACTAGCGGGACAAGAGACCCAGTACTTC	CASSTGLAGQETQYF
TRBD2	TRBV19	TRBJ2-7	NA	TGTGCCAGTAGTATAGGGACTAGCGTTACCTACGAGCAGTACTTC	CASSIGTSVTYEQYF
NA	TRBV5-1	TRBJ2-7	NA	TGCGCCAGCAGCTTGGAACCCACCTACGAGCAGTACTTC	CASSLEPTYEQYF
NA	TRBV6-5	TRBJ1-1	NA	TGTGCCAGCAGTTACGAGTGGAACACTGAAGCTTTCTTT	CASSYEWNTEAFF
NA	TRBV11-2	TRBJ2-1	NA	TGTGCCAGCAGCTTAACGGGGACGGCATACAATGAGCAGTTCTTC	CASSLTGTAYNEQFF
TRBD1	TRBV10-3	TRBJ1-1	NA	TGTGCCATCAGTGAGTCGGGACAGGGGCCTGAAGCTTTCTTT	CAISESGQGPEAFF
TRBD1	TRBV13	TRBJ2-3	NA	TGTGCCAGCAGCCGGCAGGGGGCGCAAGATACGCAGTATTTT	CASSRQGAQDTQYF
NA	TRBV6-5	TRBJ2-7	NA	TGTGCCAGCAGTTACAGACAGCCCTCCTACGAGCAGTACTTC	CASSYRQPSYEQYF
TRBD1	TRBV18	TRBJ1-2	NA	TGTGCCAGCTCACCCTCAGGGGGCTATGGCTACACCTTC	CASSPSGGYGYTF
TRBD2	TRBV6-1	TRBJ2-1	once	TGTGCCAGCATGGGATGGCGGGAGAACTTCAATGAGCAGTTCTTC	CASMGWRENFNEQFF
TRBD2	TRBV2	TRBJ2-3	NA	TGTGCCAGCAGACCGGGACTAGCGAGCACAGATACGCAGTATTTT	CASRPGLASTDTQYF
NA	TRBV7-2	TRBJ2-3	NA	TGTGCCAGCAGCGGAGTAATATGGGATACGCAGTATTTT	CASSGVIWDTQYF
NA	TRBV9	TRBJ1-3	NA	TGTGCCAGCAGCGTAGCTGGAGACACCATATATTTT	CASSVAGDTIYF
NA	TRBV7-9	TRBJ1-2	once	TGTGCCAGCAGCTTTGGAGCGGGGGCCGGTGGCTACACCTTC	CASSFGAGAGGYTF
NA	TRBV5-8	TRBJ1-1	NA	TGTGCCAGCAGCTTGAGGGGGAGGAACACTGAAGCTTTCTTT	CASSLRGRNTEAFF
NA	TRBV10-3	TRBJ2-2	NA	TGTGCCATCAGTGAGTCTCTTGGGGCCACCGGGGAGCTGTTTTTT	CAISESLGATGELFF
NA	TRBV11-2	TRBJ1-2	NA	TGTGCCAGCAGCGCACGGACGGACTACTATGGCTACACCTTC	CASSARTDYYGYTF
TRBD1	TRBV5-1	TRBJ2-7	NA	TGCGCCAGCAGCTTGGCCCGGACAGGGGGCGAGCAGTACTTC	CASSLARTGGEQYF
NA	TRBV7-9	TRBJ2-5	NA	TGTGCCAGCAGCTTGGGCTCAGCGTACCAAGAGACCCAGTACTTC	CASSLGSAYQETQYF
NA	TRBV10-2	TRBJ1-4	NA	TGCGCCAGCAGTGAGGTTAGGGAAAAACTGTTTTTT	CASSEVREKLFF
TRBD2	TRBV7-2	TRBJ2-1	NA	TGTGCCAGCAGTGCGCTAGCGGGATTTATCCATGAGCAGTTCTTC	CASSALAGFIHEQFF
NA	TRBV7-8	TRBJ1-3	few	TGTGCCAGCAGCCCGACGGCCTTCTCTGGAAACACCATATATTTT	CASSPTAFSGNTIYF
TRBD2	TRBV6-1	TRBJ2-5	NA	TGTGCCAGCAGTGAGGGACTAGTCCCAGAGACCCAGTACTTC	CASSEGLVPETQYF
TRBD2	TRBV7-2	TRBJ2-3	NA	TGTGCCAGCAGCGCCGGCCCCCCGGGAGGAACAGATACGCAGTATTTT	CASSAGPPGGTDTQYF
NA	TRBV23-1	TRBJ2-4	NA	TGCGCCAGCAGTCAACATTGGCCCTACTTAGCCAAAAACATTCAGTACTTC	CASSQHWPYLAKNIQYF